These 18 T cell receptor beta chains were sequenced from one sample in a study of CD8 T cells in Susac syndrome. Random hexamers served to reverse transcribe roughly 0.5 to 1 ug RNA. TCRdb fed the immunoSEQ multiplex PCR reads into MiXCR, producing one record per CDR3 protein. The repertoire holds about 210,000 distinct CDR3 sequences, approximately 95% seen once, with about 0.088% in the top ten. Sequencing input: CD4+ T cells from PBMCs. The receptors derive from a human donor with multiple sclerosis.

V gene TRBV4-1 combines with J gene TRBJ1-2, with 7 bases lining up with TRBD1. V dropped 1 base and J dropped 5; count of bases not matched to a gene: 7. The CDR3 runs to 15 residues. Germline V gene lookup returns CDR1 MGHRA and CDR2 YSYEKL. The CDR3 protein is CASSQGHRGWYGYTF. In nucleotides, the CDR3 is TGCGCCAGCAGCCAAGGTCACAGGGGTTGGTATGGCTACACCTTC.

The CDR3 DNA reads TGTGCCTGGAGGCCGCAGGCGAACACTGAAGCTTTCTTT. Protein sequence: CAWRPQANTEAFF. V and J are TRBV30 and TRBJ1-1; unclear D gene. The CDR3 consists of 13 residues. CDR1 GTSNPN and CDR2 SVGIG come from the germline V gene (reference sequence). Trimming pared 3 bases from V and 1 base from J, leaving 9 bases between. Supplemented by reference TRBV30 and TRBJ1-1, the full variable domain reads SQTIHQWPATLVQPVGSPLSLECTVEGTSNPNLYWYRQAAGRGLQLLFYSVGIGQISSEVPQNLSASRPQDRQFILSSKKLLLSDSGFYLCAWRPQANTEAFFGQGTRLTVV.

The J gene is TRBJ2-3, the V gene TRBV12-3 or TRBV12-4; D ambiguous. The length of the CDR3 is 13 residues. Between the trimmed V and J ends, which lost 1 base and 8 bases, there was a span of 10 bases. This chain's CDR3 is CASSLEVSGTQYF. For the CDR3, the DNA is TGTGCCAGCAGTTTAGAGGTCTCGGGTACGCAGTATTTT.

The chain recombines TRBV25-1 with TRBJ2-5, with 12 bases aligning to TRBD2. The germline gives CDR1 MGHDK, CDR2 SYGVNS. There are 15 residues in the CDR3. V gave up 6 bases and J gave up 5 bases; unmatched junction bases: 7. This chain's CDR3 is CASSRASGRGETQYF. CDR3 nucleotide sequence: TGTGCCAGCAGCCGGGCTAGCGGGAGGGGGGAGACCCAGTACTTC.

The chain links TRBV23-1 to TRBJ1-5; D not resolved. TRBV23-1 carries the ORF label, with uncertain function. The CDR3 is 14 amino acids. The V gene lost 6 bases and the J gene lost 0 bases, with 9 bases spanning the gap. CDR3: CASRVSYSNQPQHF. The CDR3 nucleotides read TGCGCCAGCAGGGTATCTTATAGCAATCAGCCCCAGCATTTT.

This clonotype showed up just once. V usage is TRBV12-3 or TRBV12-4 and J usage is TRBJ1-1; D possibly corresponds to TRBD1 (5 bases). Trimming took off 5 bases at V and 11 bases at J, with 21 bases between the two ends. The CDR3 has 14 residues. CDR3 sequence: CASSPPLQVTEAFF. For the CDR3, the DNA is TGTGCCAGCAGTCCTCCTCTTCAGGTGACAGAGGCTTTCTTT.

This clonotype has a handful of counts. The chain couples TRBV12-3 or TRBV12-4 to TRBJ1-5; no clear D gene. V shed 5 bases and J shed 0 bases, with 5 bases lying between them. The CDR3 is made up of 13 amino acids. CDR3 coding DNA: TGTGCCAGCAGTCGGGATAGCAATCAGCCCCAGCATTTT. Amino acid sequence: CASSRDSNQPQHF.

A few counts support this clonotype. The chain uses TRBV12-3 or TRBV12-4 and TRBJ2-7; a possible D gene is TRBD1 (6 bases). The CDR3 consists of 13 residues. Between the trimmed V and J ends, which lost 4 bases and 4 bases, there was a span of 11 bases. As DNA, the CDR3 is TGTGCCAGCAGTTCAGAACAGGGTTACGAGCAGTACTTC. Translated, it gives CASSSEQGYEQYF.

The chain recombines TRBV24-1 with TRBJ2-3; perhaps D is TRBD1 or TRBD2 (5 bases each). CDR1 KGHDR and CDR2 SFDVKD come from the germline V gene. The CDR3 loop spans 17 amino acids. Trimming shortened V by 2 bases and J by 1 base, and 15 bases separated the two germline ends. DNA of the CDR3: TGTGCCACCAGTGATTCGGGACGGATGCGCGGCACAGATACGCAGTATTTT. Its translation: CATSDSGRMRGTDTQYF.

The chain combines TRBV6-5 with TRBJ2-7; D gene unclear. The CDR3 sequence is 14 residues long. The V end lost 5 bases, the J end lost 8 bases, and 19 bases lay between the germline ends. Germline-derived CDR1 and CDR2 are MNHEY and SVGAGI. CDR3 residues: CASSNRLGSAKQYF. The CDR3 region has the DNA TGTGCCAGCAGTAACAGATTGGGATCGGCGAAGCAGTACTTC.

The chain recombines TRBV20-1 with TRBJ2-5, with TRBD1 matching over 9 bases. The CDR3 is made up of 15 amino acids. With V trimmed by 4 bases and J by 4 bases, 10 bases remained unmatched. Germline CDR1 DFQATT, CDR2 SNEGSKA (reference sequence). CDR3 loop: CSAIPGQGNGETQYF. Written as DNA, the CDR3 is TGCAGTGCTATCCCGGGACAGGGAAATGGAGAGACCCAGTACTTC.

The chain is built from TRBV29-1 and TRBJ1-1, with no clear D. There are 11 residues in the CDR3. Looked up from germline, CDR1 is SQVTM and CDR2 is ANQGSEA. V lost 5 bases and J 2 bases, leaving 6 bases between the germline ends. DNA of the CDR3: TGCAGCGTTTCTTCCAACACTGAAGCTTTCTTT. This encodes CSVSSNTEAFF.

The V and J genes are TRBV12-3 or TRBV12-4 and TRBJ1-5, with 11 bases that match TRBD1. The CDR3 has 16 residues. Trimming cost V 6 bases and J 4 bases; bases outside gene matches: 8. This chain's CDR3 is CASSRGTGGRNQPQHF. The CDR3 DNA is TGTGCCAGCAGCAGAGGGACAGGGGGTCGTAATCAGCCCCAGCATTTT.

V gene TRBV20-1 combines with J gene TRBJ2-3; D remains ambiguous. This CDR3 is 13 amino acids long. Trimming took 5 bases from V and 2 from J, leaving 11 bases between them. Germline V CDR1 and CDR2: DFQATT, SNEGSKA (reference sequence). The CDR3 spells CSARPVITDTQYF. The DNA of the CDR3 is TGCAGTGCTCGCCCAGTTATCACAGATACGCAGTATTTT.

The chain carries TRBV6-1 and TRBJ2-7; TRBD2 matches 11 bases. Germline V CDR1 and CDR2: MNHNS, SASEGT. The CDR3 runs 18 residues. The J segment lost 0 bases and the V segment lost 5 bases, leaving 12 bases of the junction unmatched. The CDR3, as DNA: TGTGCCAGCAGTCTATTCCCGGGACTAGCGGAGCCCTCCTACGAGCAGTACTTC. Translated, it gives CASSLFPGLAEPSYEQYF.

The genes are TRBV12-3 or TRBV12-4 and TRBJ1-5; D not resolved. The CDR3 spans 13 residues. V lost 7 bases and J lost 3, with 10 bases in between. CDR3 bases: TGTGCCAGCACCCCAAGGTTCAATCAGCCCCAGCATTTT. This encodes CASTPRFNQPQHF.

The chain uses TRBV12-3 or TRBV12-4 and TRBJ2-7, with a possible D match to TRBD2 (6 bases). The V end lost 4 bases, the J end lost 0 bases, and 13 bases lay between the germline ends. This CDR3 spans 15 amino acids. CDR3 coding DNA: TGTGCCAGCAGTTCACTAGCCGACTTCTCCTACGAGCAGTACTTC. Translating it yields CASSSLADFSYEQYF.

CDR3 residues: CASAGANVLTF. Here the CDR3 DNA reads TGTGCCAGCGCGGGGGCCAACGTCCTGACTTTC. The gene calls are TRBV12-3 or TRBV12-4 and TRBJ2-6; D ambiguous. V lost 8 bases, J lost 4 bases, and 3 bases lay in between. The CDR3 runs to 11 residues.